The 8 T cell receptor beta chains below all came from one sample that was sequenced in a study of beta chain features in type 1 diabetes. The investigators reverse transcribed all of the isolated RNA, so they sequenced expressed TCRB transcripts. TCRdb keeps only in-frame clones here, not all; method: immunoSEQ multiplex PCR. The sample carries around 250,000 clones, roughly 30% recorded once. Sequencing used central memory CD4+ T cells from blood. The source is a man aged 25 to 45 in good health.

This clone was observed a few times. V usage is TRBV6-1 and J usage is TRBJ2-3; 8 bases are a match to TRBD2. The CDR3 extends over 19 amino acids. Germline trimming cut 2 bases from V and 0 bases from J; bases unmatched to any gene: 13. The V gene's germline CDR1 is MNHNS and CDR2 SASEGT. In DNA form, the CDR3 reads TGTGCCAGCAGTGAAAATCTGCGGGGGGCCTCCATAAGCACAGATACGCAGTATTTT. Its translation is CASSENLRGASISTDTQYF.

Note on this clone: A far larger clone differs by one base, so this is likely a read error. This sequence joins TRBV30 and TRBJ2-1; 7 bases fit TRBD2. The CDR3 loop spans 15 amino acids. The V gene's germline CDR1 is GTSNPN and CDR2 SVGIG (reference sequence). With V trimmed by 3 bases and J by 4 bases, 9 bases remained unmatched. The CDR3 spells CAWRTPSGAYNEQFF. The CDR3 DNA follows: TGTGCCTGGAGGACCCCTAGCGGAGCGTACAATGAGCAGTTCTTC.

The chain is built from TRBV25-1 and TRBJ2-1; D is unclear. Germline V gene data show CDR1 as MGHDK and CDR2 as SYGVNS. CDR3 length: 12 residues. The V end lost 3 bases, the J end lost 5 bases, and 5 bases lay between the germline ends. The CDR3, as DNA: TGTGCCAGCAGTGAGCGAGACAATGAGCAGTTCTTC. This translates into CASSERDNEQFF. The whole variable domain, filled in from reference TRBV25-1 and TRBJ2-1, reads EADIYQTPRYLVIGTGKKITLECSQTMGHDKMYWYQQDPGMELHLIHYSYGVNSTEKGDLSSESTVSRIRTEHFPLTLESARPSHTSQYLCASSERDNEQFFGPGTRLTVL.

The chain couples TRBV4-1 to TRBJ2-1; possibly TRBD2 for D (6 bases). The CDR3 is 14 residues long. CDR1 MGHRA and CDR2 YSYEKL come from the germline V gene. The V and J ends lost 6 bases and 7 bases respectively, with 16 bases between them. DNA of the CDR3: TGCGCCAGCAGGGAAGGACCCGCGGGGAATGAGCAGTTCTTC. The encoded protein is CASREGPAGNEQFF.

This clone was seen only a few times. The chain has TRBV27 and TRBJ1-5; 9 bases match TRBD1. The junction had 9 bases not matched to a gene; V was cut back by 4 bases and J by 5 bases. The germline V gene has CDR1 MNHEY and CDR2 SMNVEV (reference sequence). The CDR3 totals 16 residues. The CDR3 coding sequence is TGTGCCAGCAGTTCTAAAACCGGACAGGGGCATCAGCCCCAGCATTTT. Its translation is CASSSKTGQGHQPQHF.

Here the CDR3 reads CASRLPGGDEQYF. In DNA, the CDR3 is TGCGCCAGCAGACTACCAGGGGGGGACGAGCAGTACTTC. This sequence joins TRBV4-1 and TRBJ2-7, with D perhaps matching TRBD1 or TRBD2 (7 bases each). Germline lookup yields CDR1 MGHRA and CDR2 YSYEKL. V gave up 6 bases and J gave up 5 bases, with 14 bases separating them. This CDR3 has 13 residues.

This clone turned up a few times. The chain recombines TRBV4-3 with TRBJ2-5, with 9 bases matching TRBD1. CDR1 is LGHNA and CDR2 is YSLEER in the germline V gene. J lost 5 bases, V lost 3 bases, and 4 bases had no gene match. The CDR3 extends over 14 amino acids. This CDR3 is CASSQWDRDETQYF. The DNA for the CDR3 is TGCGCCAGCAGCCAGTGGGACAGGGACGAGACCCAGTACTTC.

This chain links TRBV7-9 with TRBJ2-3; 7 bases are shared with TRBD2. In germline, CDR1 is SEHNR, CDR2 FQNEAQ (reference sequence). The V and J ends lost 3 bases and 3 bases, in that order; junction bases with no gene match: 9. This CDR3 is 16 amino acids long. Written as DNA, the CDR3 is TGTGCCAGCAGCTTGGGGCTCCCGCGGGAGACAGATACGCAGTATTTT. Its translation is CASSLGLPRETDTQYF. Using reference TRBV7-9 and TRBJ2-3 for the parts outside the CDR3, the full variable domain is DTGVSQNPRHKITKRGQNVTFRCDPISEHNRLYWYRQTLGQGPEFLTYFQNEAQLEKSRLLSDRFSAERPKGSFSTLEIQRTEQGDSAMYLCASSLGLPRETDTQYFGPGTRLTVL.